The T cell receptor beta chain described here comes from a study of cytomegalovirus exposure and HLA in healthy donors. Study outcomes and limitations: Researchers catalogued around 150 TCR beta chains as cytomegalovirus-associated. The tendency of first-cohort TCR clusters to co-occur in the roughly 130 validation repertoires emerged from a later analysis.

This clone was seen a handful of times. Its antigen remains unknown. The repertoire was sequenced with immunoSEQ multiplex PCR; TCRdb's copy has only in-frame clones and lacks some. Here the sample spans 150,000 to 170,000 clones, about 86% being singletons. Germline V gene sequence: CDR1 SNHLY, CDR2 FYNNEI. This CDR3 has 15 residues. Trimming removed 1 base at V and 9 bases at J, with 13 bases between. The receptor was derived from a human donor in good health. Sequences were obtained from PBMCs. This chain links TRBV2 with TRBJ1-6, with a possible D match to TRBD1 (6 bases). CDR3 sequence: CASSEGAGEGSPLHF. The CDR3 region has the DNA TGTGCCAGCAGTGAAGGGGCAGGGGAAGGTTCACCCCTCCACTTT.